Listed here is a single T cell receptor (beta chain). The CDR3 contains 16 residues. Trimming cost V 5 bases and J 4 bases; bases outside gene matches: 6. CDR1 SEHNR and CDR2 FQNEAQ come from the germline V gene (reference sequence). These data come from a study of blood T cells in healthy people across ages. A second PCR, run for about 7 to 12 cycles, used a sample-barcoded 5' primer plus a J-beta primer mix. TCRdb reanalysed the 5' RACE reads using MiXCR and keeps one entry per CDR3 protein. The sample holds some 1 million distinct CDR3 sequences, under 45% seen once. Sequenced sample: blood. The rearrangement uses TRBV7-9 and TRBJ2-3; 13 bases agree with TRBD2. The clonotype comes from a woman aged 55-70 years in good health. CDR3 protein: CASSRTGLAGADTQYF. The DNA for the CDR3 is TGTGCCAGCAGCAGAACCGGACTAGCGGGAGCAGATACGCAGTATTTT.